The next 3 T cell receptor beta chains were all read from a single sample in a study of shared clonotypes between healthy human individuals. Produced via immunoSEQ multiplex PCR; TCRdb's table is partial and in-frame only. The sample holds over 950,000 clones, roughly 80% seen once. Input material: memory CD4+ T cells from PBMCs. As to subset: CD45RA-negative fraction. The receptors shown here come from a man between 18 and 35 years old in good health. Some clones in this sample may be carry-over from other donors' samples.

The chain is built from TRBV7-9 and TRBJ1-2; no reliable D call. Germline values: CDR1 SEHNR, CDR2 FQNEAQ (reference sequence). The CDR3 has 13 amino acids. The V and J ends lost 5 bases and 4 bases respectively, with 11 bases between them. In DNA form, the CDR3 reads TGTGCCAGCAGCCCCGGTGGGGTCTATGGCTACACCTTC. Translation: CASSPGGVYGYTF.

This clone has just a few counts. The chain combines TRBV20-1 with TRBJ1-2; unclear D gene. V dropped 3 bases and J dropped 6 bases, with 8 bases sitting between them. The CDR3 length is 11 residues. CDR1 and CDR2 (germline): DFQATT, SNEGSKA (reference sequence). The chain's CDR3 is CSASVQDGYTF. CDR3 nucleotide sequence: TGCAGTGCTAGTGTGCAGGATGGCTACACCTTC.

This clone was detected a few times. V usage is TRBV18 and J usage is TRBJ2-7, with 7 bases aligning to TRBD1. CDR1 is KGHSH, CDR2 LQKENI, per germline. CDR3 length: 15 residues. V trimming: 5 bases; J trimming: 4 bases; junction bases outside the gene matches: 11. For the CDR3, the DNA is TGTGCCAGCTCAGCCGGGACAGCCGTGGGGTACGAGCAGTACTTC. Its protein is CASSAGTAVGYEQYF.